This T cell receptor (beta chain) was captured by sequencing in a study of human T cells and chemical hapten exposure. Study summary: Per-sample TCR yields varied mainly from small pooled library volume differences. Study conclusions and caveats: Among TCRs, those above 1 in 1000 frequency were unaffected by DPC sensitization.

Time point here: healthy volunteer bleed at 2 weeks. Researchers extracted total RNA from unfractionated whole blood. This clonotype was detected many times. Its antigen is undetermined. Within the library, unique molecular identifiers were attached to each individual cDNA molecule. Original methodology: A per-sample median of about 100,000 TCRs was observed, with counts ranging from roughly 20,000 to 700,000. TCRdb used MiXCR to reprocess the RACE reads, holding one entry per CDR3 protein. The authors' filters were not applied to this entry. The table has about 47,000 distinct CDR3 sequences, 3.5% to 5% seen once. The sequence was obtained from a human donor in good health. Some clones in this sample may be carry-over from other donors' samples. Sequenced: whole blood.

The DNA for the CDR3 is TGTGCCAGCAGCTTAGCGGGAAAGCCCCAGCATTTT. Its protein product is CASSLAGKPQHF. The chain combines TRBV7-8 with TRBJ1-5; D uncertain. This CDR3 region has 12 residues. V shed 0 bases and J shed 8 bases, with 5 bases lying between them. Germline V gene data show CDR1 as SGHVS and CDR2 as FQNEAQ. The entire variable domain, with the rest obtained from reference TRBV7-8 and TRBJ1-5, is as follows: GAGVSQSPRYKVAKRGQDVALRCDPISGHVSLFWYQQALGQGPEFLTYFQNEAQLDKSGLPSDRFFAERPEGSVSTLKIQRTQQEDSAVYLCASSLAGKPQHFGDGTRLSIL.